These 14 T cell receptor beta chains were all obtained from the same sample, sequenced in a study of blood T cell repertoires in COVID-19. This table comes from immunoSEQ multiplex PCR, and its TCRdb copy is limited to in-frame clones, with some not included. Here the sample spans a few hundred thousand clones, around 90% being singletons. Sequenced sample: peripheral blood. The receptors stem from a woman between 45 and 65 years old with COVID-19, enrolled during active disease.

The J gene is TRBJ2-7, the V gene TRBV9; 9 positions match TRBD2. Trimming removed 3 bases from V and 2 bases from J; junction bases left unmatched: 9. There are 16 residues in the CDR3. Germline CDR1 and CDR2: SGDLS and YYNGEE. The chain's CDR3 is CASSEGSGRTTYEQYF. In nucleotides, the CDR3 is TGTGCCAGCAGCGAGGGAAGCGGGAGGACTACCTACGAGCAGTACTTC.

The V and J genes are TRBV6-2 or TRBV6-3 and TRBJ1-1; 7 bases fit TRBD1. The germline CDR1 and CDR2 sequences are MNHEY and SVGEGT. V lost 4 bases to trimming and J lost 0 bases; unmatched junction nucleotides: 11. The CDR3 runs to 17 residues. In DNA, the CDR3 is TGTGCCAGCAGTTCCCAATACACAGGGGAGATGAACACTGAAGCTTTCTTT. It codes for CASSSQYTGEMNTEAFF.

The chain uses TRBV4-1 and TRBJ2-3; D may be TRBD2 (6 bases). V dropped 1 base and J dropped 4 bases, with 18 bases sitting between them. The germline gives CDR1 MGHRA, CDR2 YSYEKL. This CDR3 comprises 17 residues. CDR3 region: CASSQGAGGGFPDTQYF. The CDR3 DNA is TGCGCCAGCAGCCAAGGGGCGGGTGGGGGGTTCCCAGATACGCAGTATTTT.

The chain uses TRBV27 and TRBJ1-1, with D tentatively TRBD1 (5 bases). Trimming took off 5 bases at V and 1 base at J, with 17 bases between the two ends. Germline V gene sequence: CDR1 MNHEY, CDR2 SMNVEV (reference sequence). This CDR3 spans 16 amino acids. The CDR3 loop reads CASSPIPRGENTEAFF. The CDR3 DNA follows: TGTGCCAGCAGTCCGATCCCCCGGGGGGAGAACACTGAAGCTTTCTTT.

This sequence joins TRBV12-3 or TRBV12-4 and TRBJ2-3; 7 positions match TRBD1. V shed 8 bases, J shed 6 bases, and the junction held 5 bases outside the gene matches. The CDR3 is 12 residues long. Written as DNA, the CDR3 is TGTGCCAGCTCCCGGACAGGTGATACGCAGTATTTT. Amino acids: CASSRTGDTQYF.

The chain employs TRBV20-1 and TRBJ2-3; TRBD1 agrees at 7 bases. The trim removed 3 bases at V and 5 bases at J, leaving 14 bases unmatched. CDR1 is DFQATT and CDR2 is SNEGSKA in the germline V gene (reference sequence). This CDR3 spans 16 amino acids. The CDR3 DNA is TGCAGTGCTAGTACCAGGGGGACATCTCTGGGAGATACGCAGTATTTT. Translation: CSASTRGTSLGDTQYF.

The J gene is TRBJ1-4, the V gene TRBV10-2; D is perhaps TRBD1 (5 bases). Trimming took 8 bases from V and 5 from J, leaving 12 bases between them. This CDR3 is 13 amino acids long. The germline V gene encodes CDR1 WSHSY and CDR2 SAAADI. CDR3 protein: CASLGTGNEKLFF. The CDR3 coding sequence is TGCGCCAGCTTAGGAACAGGCAATGAAAAACTGTTTTTT.

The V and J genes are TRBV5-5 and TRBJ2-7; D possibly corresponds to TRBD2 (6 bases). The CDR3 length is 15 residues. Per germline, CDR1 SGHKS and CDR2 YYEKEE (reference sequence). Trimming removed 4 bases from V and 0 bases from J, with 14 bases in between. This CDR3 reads CASSRGSSSSYEQYF. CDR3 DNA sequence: TGTGCCAGCAGCCGGGGGTCCTCCAGCTCCTACGAGCAGTACTTC.

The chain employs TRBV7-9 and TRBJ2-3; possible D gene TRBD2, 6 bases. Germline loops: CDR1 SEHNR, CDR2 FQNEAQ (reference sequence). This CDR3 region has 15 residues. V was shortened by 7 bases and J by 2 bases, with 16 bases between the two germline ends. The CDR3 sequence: CASTFSSVLTDTQYF. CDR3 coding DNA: TGTGCCAGCACCTTTTCTAGCGTACTCACAGATACGCAGTATTTT.

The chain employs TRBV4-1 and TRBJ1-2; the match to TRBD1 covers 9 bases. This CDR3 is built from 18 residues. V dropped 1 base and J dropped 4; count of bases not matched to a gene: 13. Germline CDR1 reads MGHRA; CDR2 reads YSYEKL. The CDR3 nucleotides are TGCGCCAGCAGCCAAGTTCCGGGACAGGGCGTTCGAGCCTATGGCTACACCTTC. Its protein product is CASSQVPGQGVRAYGYTF.

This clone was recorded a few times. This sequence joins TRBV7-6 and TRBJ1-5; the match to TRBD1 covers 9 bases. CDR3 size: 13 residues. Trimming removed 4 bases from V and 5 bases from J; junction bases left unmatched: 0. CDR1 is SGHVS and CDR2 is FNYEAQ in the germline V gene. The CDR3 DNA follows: TGTGCCAGCAGCTGGGACAGGGATCAGCCCCAGCATTTT. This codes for CASSWDRDQPQHF.

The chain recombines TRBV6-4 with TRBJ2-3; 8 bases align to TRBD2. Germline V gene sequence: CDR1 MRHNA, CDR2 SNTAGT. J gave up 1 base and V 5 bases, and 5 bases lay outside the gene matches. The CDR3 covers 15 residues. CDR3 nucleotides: TGTGCCAGCAGTTCCACGGGAGGGGGCACAGATACGCAGTATTTT. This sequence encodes CASSSTGGGTDTQYF.

The CDR3 loop reads CASSYRAGWDEQYF. CDR3 DNA sequence: TGTGCCAGCAGTTATCGAGCGGGATGGGACGAGCAGTACTTC. The V gene is TRBV27, the J gene TRBJ2-7; 7 bases are a match to TRBD2. This CDR3 has 14 residues. Losses at the gene ends were 4 bases for V and 5 bases for J; bases not matched to a gene: 8. Germline assignment: CDR1 MNHEY and CDR2 SMNVEV (reference sequence).

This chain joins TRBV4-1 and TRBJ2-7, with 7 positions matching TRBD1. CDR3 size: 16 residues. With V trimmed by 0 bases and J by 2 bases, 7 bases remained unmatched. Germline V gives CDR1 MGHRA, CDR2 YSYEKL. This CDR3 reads CASSQDPWDRAYEQYF. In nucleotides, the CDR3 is TGCGCCAGCAGCCAAGATCCTTGGGACAGAGCCTACGAGCAGTACTTC.